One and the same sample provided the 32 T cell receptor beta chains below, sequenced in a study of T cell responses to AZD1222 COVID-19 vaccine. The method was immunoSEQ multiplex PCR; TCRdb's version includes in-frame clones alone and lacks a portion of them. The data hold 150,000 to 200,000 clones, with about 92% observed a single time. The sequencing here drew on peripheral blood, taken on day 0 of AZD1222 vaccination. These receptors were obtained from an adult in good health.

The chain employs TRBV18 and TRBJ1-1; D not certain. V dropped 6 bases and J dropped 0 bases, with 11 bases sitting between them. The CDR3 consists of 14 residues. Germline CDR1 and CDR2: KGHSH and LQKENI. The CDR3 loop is CASSPTAMNTEAFF. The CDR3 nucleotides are TGTGCCAGCTCCCCTACTGCGATGAACACTGAAGCTTTCTTT.

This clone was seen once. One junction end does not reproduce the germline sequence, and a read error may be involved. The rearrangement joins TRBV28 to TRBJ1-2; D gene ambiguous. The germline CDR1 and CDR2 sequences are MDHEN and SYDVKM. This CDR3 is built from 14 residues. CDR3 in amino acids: CASSARVYLTIFYF. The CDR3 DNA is TGTGCCAGCAGTGCCCGGGTATATCTAACTATTTTTTACTTC.

The CDR3 here is CASSPFSAGKAGELFF. The DNA of the CDR3 is TGTGCCAGCAGCCCCTTCTCAGCGGGGAAGGCCGGGGAGCTGTTTTTT. The chain uses TRBV9 and TRBJ2-2; TRBD2 matches at 7 bases. CDR1 is SGDLS, CDR2 YYNGEE, per germline. The CDR3 runs to 16 residues. The trim removed 4 bases at V and 6 bases at J, leaving 12 bases unmatched.

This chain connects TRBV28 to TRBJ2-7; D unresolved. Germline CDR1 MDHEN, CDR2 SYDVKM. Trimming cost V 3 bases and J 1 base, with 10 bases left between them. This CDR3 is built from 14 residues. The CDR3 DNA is TGTGCCAGCAGTTTTCTGTCGGAATCCTACGAGCAGTACTTC. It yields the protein CASSFLSESYEQYF. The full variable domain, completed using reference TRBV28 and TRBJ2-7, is DVKVTQSSRYLVKRTGEKVFLECVQDMDHENMFWYRQDPGLGLRLIYFSYDVKMKEKGDIPEGYSVSREKKERFSLILESASTNQTSMYLCASSFLSESYEQYFGPGTRLTVT.

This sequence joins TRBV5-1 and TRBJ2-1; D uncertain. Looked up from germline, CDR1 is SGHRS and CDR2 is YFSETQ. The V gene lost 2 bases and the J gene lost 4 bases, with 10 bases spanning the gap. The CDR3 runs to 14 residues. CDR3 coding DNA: TGCGCCAGCAGCTTACGGACGGTTTACAATGAGCAGTTCTTC. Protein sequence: CASSLRTVYNEQFF.

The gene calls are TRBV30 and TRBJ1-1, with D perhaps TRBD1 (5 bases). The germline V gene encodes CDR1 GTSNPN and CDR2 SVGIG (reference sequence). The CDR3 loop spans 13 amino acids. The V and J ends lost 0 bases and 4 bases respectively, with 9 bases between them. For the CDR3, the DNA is TGTGCCTGGAGTGTGTCGGGGGGCACTGAAGCTTTCTTT. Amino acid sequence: CAWSVSGGTEAFF.

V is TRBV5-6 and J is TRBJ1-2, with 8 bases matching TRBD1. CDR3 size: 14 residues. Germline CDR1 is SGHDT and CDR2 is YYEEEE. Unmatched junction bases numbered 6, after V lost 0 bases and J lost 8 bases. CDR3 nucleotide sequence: TGTGCCAGCAGCTTGGCCGGACAGGGAAGCGGCTACACCTTC. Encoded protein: CASSLAGQGSGYTF.

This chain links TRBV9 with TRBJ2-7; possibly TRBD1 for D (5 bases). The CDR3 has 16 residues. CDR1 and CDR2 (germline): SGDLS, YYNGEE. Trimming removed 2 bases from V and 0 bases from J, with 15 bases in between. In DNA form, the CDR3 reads TGTGCCAGCAGCGTCTTGGGGCAGTCGAGCTCCTACGAGCAGTACTTC. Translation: CASSVLGQSSSYEQYF.

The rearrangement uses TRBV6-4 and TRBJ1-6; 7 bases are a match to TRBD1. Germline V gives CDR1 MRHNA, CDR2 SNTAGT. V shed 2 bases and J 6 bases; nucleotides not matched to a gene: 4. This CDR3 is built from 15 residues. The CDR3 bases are TGTGCCAGCAGTGACGGGACAGCCATTAATTCACCCCTCCACTTT. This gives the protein CASSDGTAINSPLHF.

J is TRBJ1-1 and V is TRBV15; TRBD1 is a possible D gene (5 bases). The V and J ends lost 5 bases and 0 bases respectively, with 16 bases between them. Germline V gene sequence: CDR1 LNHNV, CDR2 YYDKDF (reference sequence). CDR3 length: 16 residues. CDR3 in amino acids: CATSLVGGPMNTEAFF. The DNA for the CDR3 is TGTGCCACCAGCCTGGTGGGGGGACCCATGAACACTGAAGCTTTCTTT.

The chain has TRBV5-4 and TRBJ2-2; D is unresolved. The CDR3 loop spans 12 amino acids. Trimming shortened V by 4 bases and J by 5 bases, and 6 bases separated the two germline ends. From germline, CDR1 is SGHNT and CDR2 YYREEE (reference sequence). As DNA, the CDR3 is TGTGCCAGCAGCCCTTTGACCGGGGAGCTGTTTTTT. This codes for CASSPLTGELFF. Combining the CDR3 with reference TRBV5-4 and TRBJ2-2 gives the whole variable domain ETGVTQSPTHLIKTRGQQVTLRCSSQSGHNTVSWYQQALGQGPQFIFQYYREEENGRGNFPPRFSGLQFPNYSSELNVNALELDDSALYLCASSPLTGELFFGEGSRLTVL.

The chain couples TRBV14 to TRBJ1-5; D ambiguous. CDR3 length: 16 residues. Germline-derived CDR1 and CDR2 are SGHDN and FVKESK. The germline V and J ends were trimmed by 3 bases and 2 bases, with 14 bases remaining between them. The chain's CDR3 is CASSQAILSGNQPQHF. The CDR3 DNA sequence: TGTGCCAGCAGCCAGGCTATCCTCTCAGGCAATCAGCCCCAGCATTTT.

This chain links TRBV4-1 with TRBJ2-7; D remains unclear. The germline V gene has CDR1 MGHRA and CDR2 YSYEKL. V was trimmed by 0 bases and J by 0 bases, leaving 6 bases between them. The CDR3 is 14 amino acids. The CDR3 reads CASSQDPLSYEQYF. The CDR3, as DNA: TGCGCCAGCAGCCAAGACCCCCTCTCCTACGAGCAGTACTTC.

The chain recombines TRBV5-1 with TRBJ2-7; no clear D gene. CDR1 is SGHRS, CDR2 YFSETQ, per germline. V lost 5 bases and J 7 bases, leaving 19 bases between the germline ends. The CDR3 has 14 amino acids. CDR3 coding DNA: TGCGCCAGCAGGGGGTCTGCTGGCCAAGGAGAGCAGTACTTC. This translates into CASRGSAGQGEQYF.

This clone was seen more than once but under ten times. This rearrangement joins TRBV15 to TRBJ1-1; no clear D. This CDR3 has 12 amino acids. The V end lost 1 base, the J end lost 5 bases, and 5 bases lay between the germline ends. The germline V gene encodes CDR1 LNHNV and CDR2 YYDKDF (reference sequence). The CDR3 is CATSRARTEAFF. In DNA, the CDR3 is TGTGCCACCAGCAGAGCTAGGACTGAAGCTTTCTTT. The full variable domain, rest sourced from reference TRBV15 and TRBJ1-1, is DAMVIQNPRYQVTQFGKPVTLSCSQTLNHNVMYWYQQKSSQAPKLLFHYYDKDFNNEADTPDNFQSRRPNTSFCFLDIRSPGLGDTAMYLCATSRARTEAFFGQGTRLTVV.

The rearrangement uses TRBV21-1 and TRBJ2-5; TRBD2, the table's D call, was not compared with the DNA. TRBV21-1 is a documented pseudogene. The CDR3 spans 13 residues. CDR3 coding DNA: TGTGCCAGCAGCATTAGCGGGAAGGAGACCCAGTACTTC. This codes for CASSISGKETQYF.

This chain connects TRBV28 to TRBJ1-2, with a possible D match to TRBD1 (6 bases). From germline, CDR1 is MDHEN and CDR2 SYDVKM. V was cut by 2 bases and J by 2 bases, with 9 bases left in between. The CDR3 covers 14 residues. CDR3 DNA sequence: TGTGCCAGCAGTTTAGGACAGCTGAACTATGGCTACACCTTC. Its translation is CASSLGQLNYGYTF.

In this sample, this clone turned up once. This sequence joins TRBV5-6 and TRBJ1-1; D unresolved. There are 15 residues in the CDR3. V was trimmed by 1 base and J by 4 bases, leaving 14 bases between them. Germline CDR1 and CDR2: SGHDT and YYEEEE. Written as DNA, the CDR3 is TGTGCCAGCAGCTTGCATCGGGGAGAGGTCACTGAAGCTTTCTTT. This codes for CASSLHRGEVTEAFF. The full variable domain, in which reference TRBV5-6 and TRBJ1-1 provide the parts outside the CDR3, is DAGVTQSPTHLIKTRGQQVTLRCSPKSGHDTVSWYQQALGQGPQFIFQYYEEEERQRGNFPDRFSGHQFPNYSSELNVNALLLGDSALYLCASSLHRGEVTEAFFGQGTRLTVV.

The CDR3 nucleotides read TGTGCCAGCAGAGGGGGCAGGGGCTATGGCTACACCTTC. This codes for CASRGGRGYGYTF. This sequence joins TRBV28 and TRBJ1-2; 7 nucleotides align to TRBD1. CDR1 is MDHEN and CDR2 is SYDVKM in the germline V gene. The ends lost 6 bases at V and 4 bases at J; junction bases unmatched: 5. The CDR3 loop spans 13 amino acids.

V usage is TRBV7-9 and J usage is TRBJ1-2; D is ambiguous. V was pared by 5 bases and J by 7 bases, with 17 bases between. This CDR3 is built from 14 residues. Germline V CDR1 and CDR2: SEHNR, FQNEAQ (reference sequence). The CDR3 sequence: CASSLQDPDGGYTF. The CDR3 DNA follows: TGTGCCAGCAGCCTCCAAGACCCTGATGGTGGCTACACCTTC. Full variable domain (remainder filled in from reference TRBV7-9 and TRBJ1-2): DTGVSQNPRHKITKRGQNVTFRCDPISEHNRLYWYRQTLGQGPEFLTYFQNEAQLEKSRLLSDRFSAERPKGSFSTLEIQRTEQGDSAMYLCASSLQDPDGGYTFGSGTRLTVV.

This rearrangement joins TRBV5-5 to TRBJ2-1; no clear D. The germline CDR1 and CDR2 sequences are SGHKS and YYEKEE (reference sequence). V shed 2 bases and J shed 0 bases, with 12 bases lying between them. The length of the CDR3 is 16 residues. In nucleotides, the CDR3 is TGTGCCAGCAGCTTCCGATCTCTTGTCTCCTACAATGAGCAGTTCTTC. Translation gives CASSFRSLVSYNEQFF.

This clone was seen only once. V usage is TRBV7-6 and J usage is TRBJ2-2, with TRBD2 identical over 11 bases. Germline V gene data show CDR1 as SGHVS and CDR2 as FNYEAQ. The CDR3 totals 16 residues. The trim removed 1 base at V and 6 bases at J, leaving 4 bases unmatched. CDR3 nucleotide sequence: TGTGCCAGCAGCTTAGGGGGACTAGCGGTCCCCGGGGAGCTGTTTTTT. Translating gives CASSLGGLAVPGELFF.

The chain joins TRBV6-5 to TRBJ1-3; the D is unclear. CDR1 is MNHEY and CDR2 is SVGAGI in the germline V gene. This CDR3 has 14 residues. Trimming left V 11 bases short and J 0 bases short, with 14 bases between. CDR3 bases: TGTGCCGGATCCCCCACGTTCTCTGGAAACACCATATATTTT. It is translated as CAGSPTFSGNTIYF.

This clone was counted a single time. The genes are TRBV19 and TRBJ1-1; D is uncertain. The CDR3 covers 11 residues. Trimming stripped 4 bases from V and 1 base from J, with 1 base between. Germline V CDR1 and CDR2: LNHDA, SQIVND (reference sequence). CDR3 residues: CASSKNTEAFF. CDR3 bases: TGTGCCAGTAGTAAGAACACTGAAGCTTTCTTT.

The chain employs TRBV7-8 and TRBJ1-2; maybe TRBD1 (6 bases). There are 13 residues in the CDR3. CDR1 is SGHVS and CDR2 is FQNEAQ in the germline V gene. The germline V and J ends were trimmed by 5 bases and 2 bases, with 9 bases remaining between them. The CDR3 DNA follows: TGTGCCAGCAGCCTGGACAGCAACTATGGCTACACCTTC. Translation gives CASSLDSNYGYTF.

Written as DNA, the CDR3 is TGTGCCAGCAGGCAGGGTGCAACTAATGAAAAACTGTTTTTT. This translates into CASRQGATNEKLFF. The rearrangement joins TRBV28 to TRBJ1-4; D might be TRBD1 (5 bases). Trimming cost V 6 bases and J 0 bases, with 8 bases left between them. CDR3 length: 14 residues. Germline V gene sequence: CDR1 MDHEN, CDR2 SYDVKM.

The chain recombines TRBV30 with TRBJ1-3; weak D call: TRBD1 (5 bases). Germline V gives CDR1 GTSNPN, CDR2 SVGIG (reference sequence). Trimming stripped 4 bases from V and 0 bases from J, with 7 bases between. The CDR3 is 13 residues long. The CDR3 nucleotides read TGTGCCTGGACAGGGAACTCTGGAAACACCATATATTTT. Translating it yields CAWTGNSGNTIYF.

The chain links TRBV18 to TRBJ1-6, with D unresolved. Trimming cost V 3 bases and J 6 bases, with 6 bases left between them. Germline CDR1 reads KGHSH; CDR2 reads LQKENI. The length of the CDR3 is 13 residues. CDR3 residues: CASSPRSNSPLHF. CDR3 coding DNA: TGTGCCAGCTCACCCAGGAGTAATTCACCCCTCCACTTT.

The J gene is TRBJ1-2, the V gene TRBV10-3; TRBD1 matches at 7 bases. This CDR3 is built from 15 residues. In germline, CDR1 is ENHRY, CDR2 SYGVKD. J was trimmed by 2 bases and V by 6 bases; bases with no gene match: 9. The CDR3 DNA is TGTGCCATCAGCCTACTGGACAGGATGAACTATGGCTACACCTTC. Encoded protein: CAISLLDRMNYGYTF.

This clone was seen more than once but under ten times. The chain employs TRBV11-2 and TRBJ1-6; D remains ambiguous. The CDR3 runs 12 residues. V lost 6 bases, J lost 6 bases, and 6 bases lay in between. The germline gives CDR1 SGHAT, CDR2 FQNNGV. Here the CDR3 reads CASSNSNSPLHF. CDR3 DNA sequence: TGTGCCAGCAGTAACAGTAATTCACCCCTCCACTTT.

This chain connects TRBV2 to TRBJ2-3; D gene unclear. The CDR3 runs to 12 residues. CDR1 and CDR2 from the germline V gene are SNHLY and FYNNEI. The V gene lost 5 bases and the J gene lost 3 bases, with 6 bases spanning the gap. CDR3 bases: TGTGCCAGCAGTTTCTCGACAGATACGCAGTATTTT. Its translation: CASSFSTDTQYF.

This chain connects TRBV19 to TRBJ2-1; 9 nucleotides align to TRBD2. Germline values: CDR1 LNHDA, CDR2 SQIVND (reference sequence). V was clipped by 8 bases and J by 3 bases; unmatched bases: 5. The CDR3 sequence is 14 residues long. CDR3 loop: CASRLRGGYNEQFF. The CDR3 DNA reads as TGTGCCAGTCGATTGCGGGGGGGCTACAATGAGCAGTTCTTC.